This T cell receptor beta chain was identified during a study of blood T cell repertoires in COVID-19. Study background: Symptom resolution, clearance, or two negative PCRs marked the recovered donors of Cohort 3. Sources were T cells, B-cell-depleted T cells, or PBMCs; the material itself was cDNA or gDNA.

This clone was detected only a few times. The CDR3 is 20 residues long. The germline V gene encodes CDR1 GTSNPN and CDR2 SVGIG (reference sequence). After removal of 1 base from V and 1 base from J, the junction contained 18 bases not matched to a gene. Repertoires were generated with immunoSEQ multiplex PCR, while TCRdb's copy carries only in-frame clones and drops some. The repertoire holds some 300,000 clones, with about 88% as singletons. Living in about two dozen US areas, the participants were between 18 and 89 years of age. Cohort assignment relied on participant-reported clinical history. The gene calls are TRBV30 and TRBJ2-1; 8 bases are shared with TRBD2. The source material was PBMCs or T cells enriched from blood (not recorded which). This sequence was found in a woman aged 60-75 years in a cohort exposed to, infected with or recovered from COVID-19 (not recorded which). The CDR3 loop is CAWSGGAFLGREGSYNEQFF. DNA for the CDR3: TGTGCCTGGAGTGGAGGAGCATTCCTAGGTCGGGAGGGATCCTACAATGAGCAGTTCTTC.